The subject of this entry is one TCR beta chain. The data derive from a study of CD8 T cells in Susac syndrome. The authors reverse transcribed 0.5 to 1 ug RNA with random hexamers. TCRdb independently ran MiXCR on the immunoSEQ multiplex PCR reads; one entry per CDR3 protein. The table records 150,000 to 200,000 distinct CDR3 sequences, under 95% of them present only once. The length of the CDR3 is 12 residues. The V gene's germline CDR1 is MNHEY and CDR2 SMNVEV (reference sequence). V gave up 6 bases and J gave up 4 bases, with 10 bases separating them. The sample taken for sequencing was CD4+ T cells from PBMCs. The sequence came from a human donor with multiple sclerosis. The chain combines TRBV27 with TRBJ2-7, with D possibly matching TRBD1 (6 bases). This chain's CDR3 is CASSQGGYEQYF. DNA for the CDR3: TGTGCCAGCAGCCAAGGGGGATACGAGCAGTACTTC.